These T cell receptor beta chains were read from a single sample in a study of T cell changes during pregnancy in multiple sclerosis. Method: immunoSEQ multiplex PCR; TCRdb's copy keeps in-frame clones and lacks some. The sample gives 110,000 or so clones, approximately 95% of which show up once; 6.2% is in the top ten. This specimen was peripheral blood, taken before pregnancy. The receptors were gathered from a female donor with multiple sclerosis, enrolled in a pregnancy study. Both conserved end residues are part of each CDR3. D genes are given only for firm matches. Some rows have no size entry. The others give once, few or many, or a class for an expanded clone.

V gene	clone size	J gene	D gene	CDR3 protein	CDR3 DNA
TRBV5-1	few	TRBJ1-2	TRBD1	CASSRGTGEHYGYTF	TGCGCCAGCAGCCGAGGGACAGGGGAGCACTATGGCTACACCTTC
TRBV4-1	.	TRBJ2-1	.	CAAADLNIVSYNEQFF	TGCGCCGCCGCGGATCTTAATATAGTGTCCTACAATGAGCAGTTCTTC
TRBV19	.	TRBJ1-5	.	CASIPRTASNQPQHF	TGTGCCAGTATCCCGAGGACAGCTAGCAATCAGCCCCAGCATTTT
TRBV5-1	.	TRBJ2-7	.	CASSSSRGYEQYF	TGCGCCAGCAGCTCCTCCCGGGGGTACGAGCAGTACTTC
TRBV6-5	.	TRBJ1-2	.	CASRSGQSTYGYTF	TGTGCCAGCAGATCCGGACAGTCTACCTATGGCTACACCTTC
TRBV30	.	TRBJ1-6	.	CAWSVGGAIPSPLHF	TGTGCCTGGAGTGTAGGTGGGGCCATCCCCTCACCCCTCCACTTT
TRBV9	once	TRBJ2-1	TRBD2	CASSLSSAGGYNEQFF	TGTGCCAGCAGCCTAAGCTCGGCGGGAGGATACAATGAGCAGTTCTTC
TRBV5-1	.	TRBJ1-1	.	CASSQGQVNTEAFF	TGCGCCAGCAGCCAGGGACAAGTTAACACTGAAGCTTTCTTT
TRBV9	.	TRBJ2-7	.	CASSVGSGSYEQYF	TGTGCCAGCAGCGTAGGGTCAGGTTCCTACGAGCAGTACTTC
TRBV6-4	.	TRBJ2-1	TRBD1	CASISNGYRGLNEQFF	TGTGCCAGCATCTCAAACGGGTACAGGGGGCTTAATGAGCAGTTCTTC
TRBV7-3	.	TRBJ2-1	.	CASSLIGQTSYNEQFF	TGTGCCAGCAGCTTAATCGGACAGACCTCCTACAATGAGCAGTTCTTC
TRBV28	.	TRBJ2-1	.	CASTLWGEAFF	TGTGCCAGCACCTTGTGGGGAGAGGCGTTCTTC
TRBV7-2	.	TRBJ2-1	.	CASSPVKEQFF	TGTGCCAGCAGCCCGGTGAAGGAGCAGTTCTTC
TRBV18	.	TRBJ1-2	TRBD1	CASSPQGTGENYGYTF	TGTGCCAGCTCACCACAGGGGACAGGGGAGAACTATGGCTACACCTTC
TRBV2	.	TRBJ2-1	TRBD1	CASSGDRAMYNEQFF	TGTGCCAGCAGTGGAGACAGGGCAATGTACAATGAGCAGTTCTTC
TRBV6-1	.	TRBJ1-2	.	CASMGAFYGYTF	TGTGCCAGCATGGGGGCTTTCTATGGCTACACCTTC
TRBV4-2	.	TRBJ2-1	TRBD2	CASSQRGGIEQFF	TGTGCCAGCAGCCAACGGGGAGGGATTGAGCAGTTCTTC
TRBV6-5	.	TRBJ1-4	.	CASRRTAIEKLFF	TGTGCCAGTCGGAGGACCGCGATTGAAAAACTGTTTTTT
TRBV4-2	.	TRBJ2-2	.	CASSQLGELFF	TGTGCCAGCAGCCAACTCGGGGAGCTGTTTTTT
TRBV13	.	TRBJ2-3	.	CASSLSPFSDTQYF	TGTGCCAGCAGCTTAAGCCCGTTTTCAGATACGCAGTATTTT
TRBV9	.	TRBJ2-1	.	CASSVLQGKGNEQFF	TGTGCCAGCAGCGTATTGCAGGGGAAAGGGAATGAGCAGTTCTTC
TRBV28	.	TRBJ2-3	.	CASSVQTMGVGTQYF	TGTGCCAGCAGTGTACAGACAATGGGTGTGGGTACGCAGTATTTT
TRBV9	.	TRBJ2-7	.	CASSVGYAEAYEQYF	TGTGCCAGCAGCGTAGGCTATGCGGAGGCCTACGAGCAGTACTTC
TRBV2	.	TRBJ1-5	.	CASSEPGVGNQPQHF	TGTGCCAGCAGTGAACCCGGGGTGGGCAATCAGCCCCAGCATTTT
TRBV28	once	TRBJ1-3	TRBD1	CASTDRGPGNTIYF	TGTGCCAGCACGGACAGGGGGCCTGGAAACACCATATATTTT
TRBV6-4	.	TRBJ1-5	.	CASSDSPQKPQHF	TGTGCCAGCAGTGACTCCCCCCAGAAGCCCCAGCATTTT
TRBV25-1	.	TRBJ2-1	TRBD2	CASSAPGTSFDNEQFF	TGTGCCAGCAGCGCTCCTGGGACTAGCTTCGACAATGAGCAGTTCTTC
TRBV27	.	TRBJ2-2	.	CASQRGQGWNTGELFF	TGTGCCAGCCAAAGAGGGCAGGGGTGGAACACCGGGGAGCTGTTTTTT
TRBV5-4	.	TRBJ2-7	TRBD2	CASSRGTSGTSPREQYF	TGTGCCAGCAGCCGGGGGACTAGCGGGACATCCCCCCGCGAGCAGTACTTC
TRBV28	.	TRBJ1-2	TRBD1	CASRPPGQTYGYTF	TGTGCCAGCAGACCACCGGGACAGACCTATGGCTACACCTTC
TRBV5-5	.	TRBJ1-3	.	CASSLGVPISGNTIYF	TGTGCCAGCAGCTTAGGGGTACCGATCTCTGGAAACACCATATATTTT
TRBV5-1	.	TRBJ2-3	.	CASSLTPYTQYF	TGCGCCAGCAGCCTCACTCCCTATACGCAGTATTTT
TRBV2	.	TRBJ1-1	.	CASSDVTGNTEAFF	TGTGCCAGCAGTGACGTTACCGGGAACACTGAAGCTTTCTTT
TRBV7-2	once	TRBJ2-3	.	CASSLSSDTQYF	TGTGCCAGCAGCTTAAGCTCAGATACGCAGTATTTT
TRBV18	.	TRBJ2-1	.	CASSPRESGNEQFF	TGTGCCAGCTCACCGAGGGAGTCCGGCAATGAGCAGTTCTTC
TRBV19	.	TRBJ2-3	TRBD2	CASSITGGSTDTQYF	TGTGCCAGTAGTATCACGGGAGGATCCACAGATACGCAGTATTTT
TRBV5-4	.	TRBJ2-1	TRBD2	CASSAGGGSSSYNEQFF	TGTGCCAGCAGCGCGGGGGGGGGATCGAGCTCCTACAATGAGCAGTTCTTC
TRBV6-6	.	TRBJ1-6	.	CASSYSGAGNSPLHF	TGTGCCAGCAGTTACTCAGGGGCGGGGAATTCACCCCTCCACTTT
TRBV7-8	.	TRBJ2-6	.	CASSYNRQVPRSGANVLTF	TGTGCCAGCAGCTACAACCGACAGGTGCCTCGGTCTGGGGCCAACGTCCTGACTTTC
TRBV19	.	TRBJ2-5	.	CASSMGLALQETQYF	TGTGCCAGTAGTATGGGTCTAGCCCTTCAAGAGACCCAGTACTTC
TRBV19	.	TRBJ2-4	TRBD1	CASSQGAGDIQYF	TGTGCCAGTAGTCAGGGGGCCGGGGACATTCAGTACTTC
TRBV6-6	.	TRBJ1-4	.	CASSYQRNEKLFF	TGTGCCAGCAGTTACCAGAGGAATGAAAAACTGTTTTTT
TRBV4-1	.	TRBJ1-3	.	CASSQKGPGAGNTIYF	TGCGCCAGCAGCCAAAAGGGTCCCGGGGCTGGAAACACCATATATTTT
TRBV19	.	TRBJ2-3	TRBD2	CASSLGTSGGTDTQYF	TGTGCCAGTAGTTTGGGGACTAGCGGGGGCACAGATACGCAGTATTTT
TRBV18	.	TRBJ1-1	.	CASSPSGGPEAFF	TGTGCCAGCTCACCATCGGGAGGGCCTGAAGCTTTCTTT
TRBV30	.	TRBJ1-1	.	CASWGDENTEAFF	TGTGCCTCTTGGGGGGACGAAAACACTGAAGCTTTCTTT
TRBV19	.	TRBJ2-6	.	CASSRQGLGGPGANVLTF	TGTGCCAGTAGTAGACAGGGTCTGGGGGGACCTGGGGCCAACGTCCTGACTTTC
TRBV28	.	TRBJ2-7	TRBD2	CASSFLRGSSYEQYF	TGTGCCAGCAGTTTCTTGCGGGGGAGCTCCTACGAGCAGTACTTC
TRBV19	.	TRBJ2-3	.	CASSIGGASADTQYF	TGTGCCAGTAGTATCGGTGGGGCTAGTGCAGATACGCAGTATTTT
TRBV6-1	.	TRBJ2-7	.	CASSGNYEQYF	TGTGCCAGCAGCGGGAACTACGAGCAGTACTTC
TRBV30	.	TRBJ1-5	TRBD1	CAWSPQGPQPQHF	TGTGCCTGGAGTCCACAGGGGCCTCAGCCCCAGCATTTT
TRBV6-1	.	TRBJ2-3	.	CASSDAGATHTDTQYF	TGTGCCAGCAGTGATGCTGGGGCCACGCACACAGATACGCAGTATTTT
TRBV6-6	few	TRBJ2-3	TRBD1	CASSLLGQENTDTQYF	TGTGCCAGCAGCCTCCTCGGACAGGAGAACACAGATACGCAGTATTTT
TRBV27	.	TRBJ1-1	.	CASSFGTGLNTEAFF	TGTGCCAGCAGTTTCGGAACAGGGTTGAACACTGAAGCTTTCTTT
TRBV7-3	once	TRBJ2-3	TRBD2	CASRQAGSTDTQYF	TGTGCCAGCAGGCAAGCGGGAAGCACAGATACGCAGTATTTT
TRBV1	.	TRBJ2-7	.	CTSSQDRGGKPYEQYF	TGCACCAGCAGCCAAGATAGGGGGGGGAAGCCCTACGAGCAGTACTTC
TRBV19	.	TRBJ2-5	.	CASSIGTSLETQYF	TGTGCCAGTAGTATAGGGACATCTCTAGAGACCCAGTACTTC